A single T cell receptor (beta chain) is shown here with its context. What it binds is not known. Germline CDR1 reads KGHSH; CDR2 reads LQKENI. With V trimmed by 3 bases and J by 6 bases, 6 bases remained unmatched. The CDR3 runs 17 residues. These data come from a study of T cells after yellow fever vaccination. Background on the study: For low cell numbers, libraries were made with SMART-Seq v4 Ultra Low Input. Broader study findings: Reappearing after the booster were most of the clones from primary vaccination (roughly 95% CD4, about 88% CD8).

Generation of TCR cDNA used 5'RACE template switching (which added a universal primer site and UMIs). TCRdb used MiXCR to reprocess the 5' RACE reads, holding one entry per CDR3 protein. The sample shows around 590,000 distinct CDR3 sequences, approximately 13% of them seen only once. Sequencing used PBMCs, obtained on the day of the yellow fever booster vaccination. The clonotype originates from a man younger than 45 who received the YFV17D yellow fever vaccine. V usage is TRBV18 and J usage is TRBJ2-2, with TRBD2 matching over 14 bases. CDR3: CASSPPGLAGDAGELFF. Written as DNA, the CDR3 is TGTGCCAGCTCACCCCCGGGACTAGCGGGAGACGCCGGGGAGCTGTTTTTT.